The 10 T cell receptor beta chains reported below all come from one sample, sequenced in a study of beta chain features in type 1 diabetes. Every isolated RNA sample was fully reverse transcribed, so sequencing captured expressed TCRB transcripts. This table comes from immunoSEQ multiplex PCR, and its TCRdb copy is limited to in-frame clones, with some not included. The sample records under 800,000 clones, about a sixth being singletons. Sequenced: naive CD4+ T cells from blood. These receptors all come from a young man in good health.

With respect to this clone: Other DNA sequences in this specimen translate into the identical CDR3. V is TRBV7-9 and J is TRBJ1-2; D may be TRBD1 (6 bases). The CDR3 covers 14 residues. Germline values: CDR1 SEHNR, CDR2 FQNEAQ (reference sequence). V was cut by 0 bases and J by 2 bases, with 7 bases left in between. The CDR3 loop is CASSLADRNYGYTF. CDR3 coding DNA: TGTGCCAGCAGCTTAGCCGACAGGAACTATGGCTACACCTTC.

The chain is built from TRBV4-3 and TRBJ2-2; D may be TRBD2 (6 bases). The germline CDR1 and CDR2 sequences are LGHNA and YSLEER. V gave up 0 bases and J gave up 4 bases, with 12 bases separating them. This CDR3 spans 16 amino acids. CDR3 sequence (DNA): TGCGCCAGCAGCCAAGAACAGCTGGGAGGCACCGGGGAGCTGTTTTTT. Amino acid sequence: CASSQEQLGGTGELFF.

This clone has more than one count but fewer than ten. The genes are TRBV6-6 and TRBJ1-5, with D unresolved. The germline gives CDR1 MNHNY, CDR2 SVGAGI (reference sequence). With 1 base removed from V and 2 bases from J, the gap between germline ends came to 6 bases. This CDR3 spans 14 amino acids. CDR3 coding DNA: TGTGCCAGCAGTTACTGGTCTGGCAATCAGCCCCAGCATTTT. Translation: CASSYWSGNQPQHF.

This clone was detected a few times. This chain links TRBV7-2 with TRBJ2-5; D gene ambiguous. V gave up 5 bases and J gave up 5 bases, with 12 bases separating them. This CDR3 has 13 amino acids. CDR1 and CDR2 from the germline V gene are SGHTA and FQGNSA. DNA of the CDR3: TGTGCCAGCAGCCCAGACCGGGCGGAGACCCAGTACTTC. This codes for CASSPDRAETQYF.

The chain has TRBV7-9 and TRBJ1-5; a weak D match, TRBD1 (5 bases). The CDR3 has 15 amino acids. The germline V and J ends were trimmed by 1 base and 3 bases, with 10 bases remaining between them. Germline CDR1 SEHNR, CDR2 FQNEAQ (reference sequence). This chain's CDR3 is CASSLVAGLNQPQHF. The CDR3 DNA is TGTGCCAGCAGCTTAGTCGCAGGGCTCAATCAGCCCCAGCATTTT.

This clone turned up a few times. The chain recombines TRBV5-1 with TRBJ2-3, with D uncertain. The CDR3 is 14 amino acids. The V and J ends lost 4 bases and 6 bases respectively, with 15 bases between them. Germline V gene sequence: CDR1 SGHRS, CDR2 YFSETQ. CDR3 DNA: TGCGCCAGCAGCCCCGACCCCAGGACGGATACGCAGTATTTT. It specifies CASSPDPRTDTQYF.

V usage is TRBV6-6 and J usage is TRBJ2-5, with D possibly being TRBD1 (6 bases). V was cut by 7 bases and J by 2 bases, with 11 bases left in between. The CDR3 length is 13 residues. Per the germline V gene, CDR1 is MNHNY and CDR2 is SVGAGI (reference sequence). This chain's CDR3 is CASIRGPQETQYF. CDR3 bases: TGTGCCAGCATCAGGGGACCACAAGAGACCCAGTACTTC.

This chain connects TRBV2 to TRBJ1-2; TRBD1 matches at 7 bases. The V and J ends lost 6 bases and 7 bases, in that order; junction bases with no gene match: 5. Looked up from germline, CDR1 is SNHLY and CDR2 is FYNNEI. The CDR3 spans 12 residues. CDR3 nucleotide sequence: TGTGCCAGCAGATCAGGGGGAGCTGGCTACACCTTC. Encoded protein: CASRSGGAGYTF. Full variable domain (remainder filled in from reference TRBV2 and TRBJ1-2): EPEVTQTPSHQVTQMGQEVILRCVPISNHLYFYWYRQILGQKVEFLVSFYNNEISEKSEIFDDQFSVERPDGSNFTLKIRSTKLEDSAMYFCASRSGGAGYTFGSGTRLTVV.

This clone was observed a handful of times. This chain's CDR3 is CASSQASGRGDTQYF. In DNA, the CDR3 is TGTGCCAGCAGCCAAGCTAGCGGGAGAGGAGATACGCAGTATTTT. The rearrangement links TRBV4-2 to TRBJ2-3; the match to TRBD2 covers 10 bases. Germline assignment: CDR1 LGHNA and CDR2 YNFKEQ. The CDR3 extends over 15 amino acids. V dropped 1 base and J dropped 5; count of bases not matched to a gene: 3.

This clone occurred a few times. The V call is TRBV4-3, the J call TRBJ2-1; 14 bases line up with TRBD2. The trim removed 3 bases at V and 10 bases at J, leaving 8 bases unmatched. CDR1 is LGHNA and CDR2 is YSLEER in the germline V gene. CDR3 size: 16 residues. CDR3 DNA sequence: TGCGCCAGCAGCCACGACGGGACTAGCGGGAGTGGGGAGCAGTTCTTC. The encoded protein is CASSHDGTSGSGEQFF.